The sequence of this T cell receptor beta chain was determined in a study of beta chain features in type 1 diabetes. Looking at the study overall: All samples combined gave 95 million to 130 million sorted cells for examination.

Reverse transcription of all isolated RNA meant that expressed TCRB transcripts were sequenced. Some clones are missing from TCRdb's copy, which holds only in-frame ones; the method was immunoSEQ multiplex PCR. The sample contains more than 150,000 clones, over 7.5% of which appear only once. Concerning this clone itself: The antigen remains unidentified.

Broader study findings: In comparison with healthy donors, patients had naive, central memory and Treg TCRB repertoires that appeared more similar. Sequencing used cDNA, and cells with high TCR expression could therefore be over-represented.

It was via CD45RO/CCR7/CD25/CD127/CD95/CD27 that CD4+ naive, central memory, regulatory and stem cell-like memory cells were sorted. There are 14 residues in the CDR3. In germline, CDR1 is SGHNT, CDR2 YYREEE (reference sequence). V lost 3 bases and J 10 bases, leaving 14 bases between the germline ends. The chain carries TRBV5-4 and TRBJ1-6; perhaps TRBD1 as D (6 bases). The sample comprised central memory CD4+ T cells from blood. The sequence came from a woman between 18 and 29 years old in good health. The CDR3 DNA sequence: TGTGCCAGCAGCTGGATGACAGGTAGATCACCCCTCCACTTT. It translates to CASSWMTGRSPLHF.